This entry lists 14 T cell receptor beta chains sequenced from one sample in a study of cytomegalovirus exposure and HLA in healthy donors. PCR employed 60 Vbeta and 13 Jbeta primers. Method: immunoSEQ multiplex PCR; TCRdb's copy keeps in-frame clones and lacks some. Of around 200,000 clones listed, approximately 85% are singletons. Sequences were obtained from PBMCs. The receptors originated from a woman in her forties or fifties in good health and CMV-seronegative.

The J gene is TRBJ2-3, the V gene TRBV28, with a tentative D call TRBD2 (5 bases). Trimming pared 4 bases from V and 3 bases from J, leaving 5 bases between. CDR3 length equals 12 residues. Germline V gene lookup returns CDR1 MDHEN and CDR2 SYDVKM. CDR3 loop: CASSWTTDTQYF. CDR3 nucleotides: TGTGCCAGCAGTTGGACTACAGATACGCAGTATTTT. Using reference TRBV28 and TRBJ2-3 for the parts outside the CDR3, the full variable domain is DVKVTQSSRYLVKRTGEKVFLECVQDMDHENMFWYRQDPGLGLRLIYFSYDVKMKEKGDIPEGYSVSREKKERFSLILESASTNQTSMYLCASSWTTDTQYFGPGTRLTVL.

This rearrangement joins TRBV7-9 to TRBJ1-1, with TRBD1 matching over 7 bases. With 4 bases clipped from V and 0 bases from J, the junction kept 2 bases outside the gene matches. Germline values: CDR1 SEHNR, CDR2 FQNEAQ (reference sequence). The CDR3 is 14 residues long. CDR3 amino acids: CASSWDSLNTEAFF. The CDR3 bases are TGTGCCAGCAGCTGGGACAGCTTGAACACTGAAGCTTTCTTT. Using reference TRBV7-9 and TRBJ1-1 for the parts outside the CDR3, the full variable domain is DTGVSQNPRHKITKRGQNVTFRCDPISEHNRLYWYRQTLGQGPEFLTYFQNEAQLEKSRLLSDRFSAERPKGSFSTLEIQRTEQGDSAMYLCASSWDSLNTEAFFGQGTRLTVV.

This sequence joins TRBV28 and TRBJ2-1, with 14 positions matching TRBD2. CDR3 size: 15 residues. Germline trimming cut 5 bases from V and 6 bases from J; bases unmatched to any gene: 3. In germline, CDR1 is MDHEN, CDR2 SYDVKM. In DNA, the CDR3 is TGTGCCAGCAGTAGAGGGACTAGCGGGAGCAATGAGCAGTTCTTC. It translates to CASSRGTSGSNEQFF.

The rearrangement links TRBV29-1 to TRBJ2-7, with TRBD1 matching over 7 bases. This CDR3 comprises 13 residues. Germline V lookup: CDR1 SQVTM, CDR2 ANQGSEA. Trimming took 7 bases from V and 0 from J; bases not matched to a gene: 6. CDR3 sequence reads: CSARDSLSYEQYF. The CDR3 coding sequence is TGCAGCGCTCGGGACAGCCTCTCCTACGAGCAGTACTTC.

The CDR3 loop is CAWSALGTGRGEQYF. The CDR3 bases are TGTGCCTGGAGTGCCCTTGGGACAGGGAGAGGGGAGCAGTACTTC. V is TRBV30 and J is TRBJ2-7, with 9 bases fitting TRBD1. CDR3 length equals 15 residues. Per the germline V gene, CDR1 is GTSNPN and CDR2 is SVGIG (reference sequence). The V gene end was trimmed by 1 base and the J gene end by 7 bases; junction bases not matched to a gene: 11.

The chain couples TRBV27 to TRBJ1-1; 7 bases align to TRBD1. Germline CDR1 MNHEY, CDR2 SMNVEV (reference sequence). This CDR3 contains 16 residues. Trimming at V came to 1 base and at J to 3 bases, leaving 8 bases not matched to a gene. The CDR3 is CASSLYGGGAYTEAFF. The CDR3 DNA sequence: TGTGCCAGCAGTTTATATGGAGGGGGCGCTTACACTGAAGCTTTCTTT.

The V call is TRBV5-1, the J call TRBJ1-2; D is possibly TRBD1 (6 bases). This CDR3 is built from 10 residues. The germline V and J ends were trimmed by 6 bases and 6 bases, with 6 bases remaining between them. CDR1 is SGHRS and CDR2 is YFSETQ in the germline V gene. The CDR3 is CASKGDGYTF. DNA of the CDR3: TGCGCCAGCAAGGGGGATGGCTACACCTTC.

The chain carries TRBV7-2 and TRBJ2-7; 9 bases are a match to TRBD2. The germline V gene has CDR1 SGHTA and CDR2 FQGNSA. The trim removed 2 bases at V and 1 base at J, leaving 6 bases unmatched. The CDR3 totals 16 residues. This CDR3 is CASSLRASGISYEQYF. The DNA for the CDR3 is TGTGCCAGCAGCTTAAGGGCTAGCGGGATTTCCTACGAGCAGTACTTC.

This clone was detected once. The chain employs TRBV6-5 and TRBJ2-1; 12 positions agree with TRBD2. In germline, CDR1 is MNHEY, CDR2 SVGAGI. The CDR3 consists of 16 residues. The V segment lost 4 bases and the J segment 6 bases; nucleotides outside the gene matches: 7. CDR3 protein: CASSLLAGGSGNEQFF. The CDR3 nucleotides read TGTGCCAGCAGTTTGCTAGCGGGGGGGTCTGGCAATGAGCAGTTCTTC.

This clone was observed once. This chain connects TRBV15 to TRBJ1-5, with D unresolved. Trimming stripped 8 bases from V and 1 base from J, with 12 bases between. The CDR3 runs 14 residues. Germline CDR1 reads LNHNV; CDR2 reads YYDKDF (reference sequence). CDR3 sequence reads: CATSDGESNQPQHF. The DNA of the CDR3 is TGTGCCACCTCGGATGGGGAGAGCAATCAGCCCCAGCATTTT.

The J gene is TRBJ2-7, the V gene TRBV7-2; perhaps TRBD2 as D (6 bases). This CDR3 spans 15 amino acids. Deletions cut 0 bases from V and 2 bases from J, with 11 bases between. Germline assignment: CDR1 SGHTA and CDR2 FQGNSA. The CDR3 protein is CASSLAGLLPYEQYF. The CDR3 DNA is TGTGCCAGCAGCTTAGCGGGACTTCTACCCTACGAGCAGTACTTC.

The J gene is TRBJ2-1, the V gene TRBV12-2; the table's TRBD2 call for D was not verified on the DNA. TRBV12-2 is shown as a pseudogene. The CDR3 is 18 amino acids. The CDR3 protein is CASRLAQVAGGENNEQFF. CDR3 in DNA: TGTGCAAGTCGCTTAGCGCAGGTAGCGGGAGGGGAAAACAATGAGCAGTTCTTC.

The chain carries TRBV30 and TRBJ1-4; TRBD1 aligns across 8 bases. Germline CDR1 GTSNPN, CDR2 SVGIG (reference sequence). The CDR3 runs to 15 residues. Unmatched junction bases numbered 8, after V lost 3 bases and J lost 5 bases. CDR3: CAWSLGTGGNEKLFF. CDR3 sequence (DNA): TGTGCCTGGAGCTTAGGGACAGGAGGGAATGAAAAACTGTTTTTT.

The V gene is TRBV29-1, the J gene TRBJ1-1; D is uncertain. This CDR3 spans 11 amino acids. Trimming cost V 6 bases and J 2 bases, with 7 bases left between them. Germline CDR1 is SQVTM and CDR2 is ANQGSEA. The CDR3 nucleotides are TGCAGCGTCAGTTATAACACTGAAGCTTTCTTT. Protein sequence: CSVSYNTEAFF.